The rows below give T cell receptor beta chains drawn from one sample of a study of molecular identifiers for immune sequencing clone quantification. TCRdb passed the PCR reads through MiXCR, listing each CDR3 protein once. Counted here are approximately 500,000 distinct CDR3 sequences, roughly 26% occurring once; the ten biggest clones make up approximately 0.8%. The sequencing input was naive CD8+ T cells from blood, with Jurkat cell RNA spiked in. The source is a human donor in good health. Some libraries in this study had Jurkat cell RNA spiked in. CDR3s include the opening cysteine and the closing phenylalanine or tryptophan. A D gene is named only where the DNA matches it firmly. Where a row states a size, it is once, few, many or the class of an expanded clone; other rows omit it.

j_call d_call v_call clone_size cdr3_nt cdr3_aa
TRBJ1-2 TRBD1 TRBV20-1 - TGCAGTGCTAGAGATAGGGACAGGAACCTCTATGGCTACACCTTC CSARDRDRNLYGYTF
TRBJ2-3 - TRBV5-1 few TGCGCCAGCAGCTTGAGTTCGGGGTCCAGCACAGATACGCAGTATTTT CASSLSSGSSTDTQYF
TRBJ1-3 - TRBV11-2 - TGTGCCAGCAGCTTAATAGGATCTGGAAACACCATGTATTTT CASSLIGSGNTMYF
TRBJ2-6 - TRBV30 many TGTGCCTGGAGTTGGGGGTCTGGGGCCAACGTCCTGACTTTC CAWSWGSGANVLTF
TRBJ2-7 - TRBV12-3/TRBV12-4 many TGTGCCAGCAGTTTTCTGGGGGCGGAATACGAGCAGTACTTC CASSFLGAEYEQYF
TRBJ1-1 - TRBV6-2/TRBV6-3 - TGTGCCAGCAGTTATATGGGGGGCGCGGACTCCCCTGAAGCTTTCTTT CASSYMGGADSPEAFF
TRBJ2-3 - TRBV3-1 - TGTGCCAGCCGCCTCTACGCCCTTAACACAGATACGCAGTATTTT CASRLYALNTDTQYF
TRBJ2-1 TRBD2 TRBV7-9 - TGTGCCAGCAGCTTACCGGGCGGGAGAAGTCCCAATGAGCAGTTCTTC CASSLPGGRSPNEQFF
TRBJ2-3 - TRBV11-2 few TGTGCCAGCACCCCCCTCCCGCCAGAATCAGATACGCAGTATTTT CASTPLPPESDTQYF
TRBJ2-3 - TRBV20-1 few TGCAGTGCTAGTTCCGGCGCAGATACGCAGTATTTT CSASSGADTQYF
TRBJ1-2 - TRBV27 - TGTGCCAGCAGTACCGGACGGGAGGGCTATGGCTACACCTTC CASSTGREGYGYTF
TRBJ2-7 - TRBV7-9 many TGTGCCAGCACCTCCCGTGGCGGATCGTACGAGCAGTACTTC CASTSRGGSYEQYF
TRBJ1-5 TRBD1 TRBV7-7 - TGTGCTAGCAGATCCGGGACAGGGTTCCGTCAGCCCCAGCATTTT CASRSGTGFRQPQHF
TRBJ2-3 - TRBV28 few TGTGCCAGCAGTTTAATGGACAGCCTCACAGATACGCAGTATTTT CASSLMDSLTDTQYF
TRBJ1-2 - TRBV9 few TGTGCCAGCAGCGTAGCCGACAGCTATGGCTACACCTTC CASSVADSYGYTF
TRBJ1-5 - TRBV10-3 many TGTGCCATCAGTGACTTGGGCAGAGAATATCAGCCCCAGCATTTT CAISDLGREYQPQHF
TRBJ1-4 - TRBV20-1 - TGCAGTGCTAGAGATAAATCCGGGTTTGCCCTTGGAAAACTGTTTTTT CSARDKSGFALGKLFF
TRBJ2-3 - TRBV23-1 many TGCGCCAGCAGTCTCCATGGGCCCACAGATACGCAGTATTTT CASSLHGPTDTQYF
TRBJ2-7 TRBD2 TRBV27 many TGTGCCAGCAGTAGCGGGACTAGCCGCTACGAGCAGTACTTC CASSSGTSRYEQYF
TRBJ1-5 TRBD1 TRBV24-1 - TGTGCCACCAGTGATCATGACCGGGACAGGGCCCATCAGCCCCAGCATTTT CATSDHDRDRAHQPQHF
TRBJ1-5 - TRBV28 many TGTGCCAGCAGCCTCAATCAGCCCCAGCATTTT CASSLNQPQHF
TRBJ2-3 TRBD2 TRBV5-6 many TGTGCCAGCAGCACAACTAGCGGGAGTTTAACTACGCAGTATTTT CASSTTSGSLTTQYF
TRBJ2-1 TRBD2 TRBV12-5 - TGTGCTAGTGGTTCCGGGACTAGTCCGTCTTACTACAATGAGCAGTTCTTC CASGSGTSPSYYNEQFF
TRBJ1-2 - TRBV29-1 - TGCAGCGTTGATTTGGGGGGGCAAGGCTATGACTACACCTTC CSVDLGGQGYDYTF
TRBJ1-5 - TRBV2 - TGTGCCAGCAGTGAAGAGGCCAGCCCCATAAGGCAGCCCCAGCATTTT CASSEEASPIRQPQHF
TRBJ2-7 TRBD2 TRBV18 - TGTGCCAGCTCCCAAGGACTAGCGGGAGGGCCGTTATATGAGCAGTACTTC CASSQGLAGGPLYEQYF
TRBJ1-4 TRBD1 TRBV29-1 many TGCAGCGTCGACAGGGGAGACGAAAAACTGTTTTTT CSVDRGDEKLFF
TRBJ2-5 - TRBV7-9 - TGTGCCAGCAGCTTAGTTTCTATCGTAGCCCAAGAGACCCAGTACTTC CASSLVSIVAQETQYF
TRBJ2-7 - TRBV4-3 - TGCGCCAGCAGCCAAGACAGGCTCGCAGGGGCCTACGAGCAGTACTTC CASSQDRLAGAYEQYF
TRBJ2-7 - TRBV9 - TGTGCCAGCAGCCCCGGGACGAACGAGCAGTACTTC CASSPGTNEQYF
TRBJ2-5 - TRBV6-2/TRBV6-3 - TGTGCCAGCAGCTGTAGCACGGAAGAATGCGGACTGGCGTACCAAGAGACCCAGTACTTC CASSCSTEECGLAYQETQYF
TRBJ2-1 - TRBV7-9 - TGTGCCAGCAGTAACACTCAAGGGGCCGACAATGAGCAGTTCTTC CASSNTQGADNEQFF
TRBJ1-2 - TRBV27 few TGTGCCAGCAGTTTGTCCGCTGACTATGGCTACACCTTC CASSLSADYGYTF
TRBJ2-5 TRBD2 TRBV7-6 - TGTGCCAGCAGCGCAAGGACTAGCGGGGGAGAGACCCAGTACTTC CASSARTSGGETQYF
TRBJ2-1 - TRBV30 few TGTGCCTGGACAGGGACAAATGAGCAGTTCTTC CAWTGTNEQFF
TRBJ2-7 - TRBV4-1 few TGCGCCAGCAGCCAGGGACGATCTTTGGGGTCCTACGAGCAGTACTTC CASSQGRSLGSYEQYF
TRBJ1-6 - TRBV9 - TGTGCCAGCAGCGAGGAGACAAAGGGATCACCCCTCCACTTT CASSEETKGSPLHF